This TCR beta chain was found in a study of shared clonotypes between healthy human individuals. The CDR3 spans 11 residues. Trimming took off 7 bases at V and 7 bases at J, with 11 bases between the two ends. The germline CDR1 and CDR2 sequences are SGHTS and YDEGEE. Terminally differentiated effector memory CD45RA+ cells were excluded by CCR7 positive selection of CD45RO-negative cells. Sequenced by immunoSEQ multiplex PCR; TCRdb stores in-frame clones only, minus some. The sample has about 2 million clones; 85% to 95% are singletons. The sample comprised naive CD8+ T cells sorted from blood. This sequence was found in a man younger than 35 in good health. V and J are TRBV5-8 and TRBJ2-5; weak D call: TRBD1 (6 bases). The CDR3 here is CASPRGGTQYF. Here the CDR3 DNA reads TGTGCCAGCCCCAGGGGCGGGACCCAGTACTTC.